These T cell receptor beta chains were read from a single sample in a study of T cell repertoires and HLA-DP antigens. The assay was immunoSEQ multiplex PCR, and TCRdb's table has in-frame clones only and misses some. This table has around 90,000 clones, around nine tenths appearing once. The antigens of these receptors remain unknown. The sequencing input was CD4+ T cells from PBMCs. The receptors derive from a man aged 50-59 years in good health and CMV-seronegative. Each CDR3 is given with its conserved first and last residue. A D gene is named only where the DNA matches it firmly. Clone size is given for some rows only: seen once, a few or many times, or a class if the clone is expanded.

17	.	TRBV18	TRBJ2-1	.	TGTGCCAGCTCACCACAAAAGGCGGCCGGAGCCTACAATGAGCAGTTCTTC	CASSPQKAAGAYNEQFF
16	.	TRBV7-8	TRBJ1-3	.	TGTGCCAGCAGCCCGCCAGGAGGGAGCTCTGGAAACACCATATATTTT	CASSPPGGSSGNTIYF
14	.	TRBV30	TRBJ2-5	.	TGTGCCTGCCAACCCGGGACCCCCCCAGAGACCCAGTACTTC	CACQPGTPPETQYF
14	.	TRBV4-1	TRBJ2-3	.	TGCGCCAGCAGCCATGTCCAGGGGACAGATACGCAGTATTTT	CASSHVQGTDTQYF
13	.	TRBV29-1	TRBJ1-3	.	TGCAGCGTGGGCCGGGACTCTGGAAACACCATATATTTT	CSVGRDSGNTIYF
14	TRBD1	TRBV7-2	TRBJ2-7	.	TGTGCCAGCAGCTTACGACAGGGGTCCTACGAGCAGTACTTC	CASSLRQGSYEQYF
18	TRBD1	TRBV10-2	TRBJ2-7	.	TGCGCCAGCCGGGGGGGGACAGGGGCAGGTCTTAGTGACTACGAGCAGTACTTC	CASRGGTGAGLSDYEQYF
13	.	TRBV6-1	TRBJ2-3	.	TGTGCCAGCACCAGACCTGGCCGTGATACGCAGTATTTT	CASTRPGRDTQYF
13	TRBD1	TRBV30	TRBJ2-3	once	TGTGCCTGGGAGGACAGGGTTAAAGATACGCAGTATTTT	CAWEDRVKDTQYF
15	.	TRBV28	TRBJ2-5	.	TGTGCCAGCAGCCCGAACTGGGACCAACAAGAGACCCAGTACTTC	CASSPNWDQQETQYF
16	TRBD1	TRBV2	TRBJ2-1	.	TGTGCCAGCAGCGGATGGCGGACAGGGGGACTTAGTGAGCAGTTCTTC	CASSGWRTGGLSEQFF
11	TRBD2	TRBV7-3	TRBJ2-7	.	TGTGCCAGCAGCAACACGGGACTACAATGCTTC	CASSNTGLQCF
14	TRBD1	TRBV6-1	TRBJ2-3	.	TGTGCCAGCAGAGGGGACAGGGCATCAGATACGCAGTATTTT	CASRGDRASDTQYF
13	.	TRBV11-2	TRBJ1-2	.	TGTGCCAGCAGCTTCGACGGTTTGGGAGGCTACACCTTC	CASSFDGLGGYTF
15	.	TRBV7-2	TRBJ1-4	.	TGTGCCAGCAGCACGTCCGGGACGGCCCGTGAAAAACTGTTTTTT	CASSTSGTAREKLFF
14	TRBD1	TRBV5-1	TRBJ2-7	.	TGCGCCAGCAGCTTGAGGACAGGGTCTTACGAGCAGTACTTC	CASSLRTGSYEQYF
13	.	TRBV18	TRBJ1-5	.	TGTGCCAGCTCACCGGGGGACCACCAGCCCCAGCATTTT	CASSPGDHQPQHF
14	.	TRBV6-6	TRBJ1-2	.	TGTGCCAGCAAGCAAGCCCCGGGCCCCGGGGGCTACACCTTC	CASKQAPGPGGYTF
14	TRBD1	TRBV2	TRBJ2-5	once	TGTGCCAGCAGTCGGACAGGGGTGGGGGAGACCCAGTACTTC	CASSRTGVGETQYF
16	TRBD2	TRBV13	TRBJ2-7	.	TGTGCCAGCAGCACAATAAGCGGGAGGGCCGTGAACGAGCAGTACTTC	CASSTISGRAVNEQYF
15	TRBD2	TRBV11-1	TRBJ2-5	.	TGTGCCAGCAGCAGCAGAGGGGCGGGAGGAGAGACCCAGTACTTC	CASSSRGAGGETQYF
12	TRBD1	TRBV28	TRBJ1-2	few	TGTGCCAGCATGACAGGGGGCTATGGCTACACCTTC	CASMTGGYGYTF
12	.	TRBV18	TRBJ2-7	.	TGTGCCAGCTCACCGGCCGGGCTCGAGCAGTACTTC	CASSPAGLEQYF
16	TRBD1	TRBV18	TRBJ2-1	.	TGTGCCAGCTCACCGCCCGGGACAGGGTGGTTCAATGAGCAGTTCTTC	CASSPPGTGWFNEQFF
16	TRBD2	TRBV19	TRBJ2-2	.	TGTGCCAGTAGTATTCTAGCGGGAGGGCTAGGCGGGGAGCTGTTTTTT	CASSILAGGLGGELFF
12	.	TRBV29-1	TRBJ1-2	.	TGCAGCGTTGAAGTGGCTTCCAATGGCTACACCTTC	CSVEVASNGYTF
15	TRBD2	TRBV6-1	TRBJ2-3	.	TGTGCCAGCAGTGAAGAGCGGGGTGGCACAGATACGCAGTATTTT	CASSEERGGTDTQYF
13	.	TRBV6-1	TRBJ2-1	.	TGTGCCAGCAGGGGAGTCCGCTACAATGAGCAGTTCTTC	CASRGVRYNEQFF
13	.	TRBV4-3	TRBJ1-5	.	TGCGCCAGCAGCCAAGATAGGAATCAGCCCCAGCATTTT	CASSQDRNQPQHF
14	.	TRBV6-5	TRBJ1-2	.	TGTGCCAGCAGCCCTGATATTGGAACCTATGGCTACACCTTC	CASSPDIGTYGYTF
14	TRBD1	TRBV7-9	TRBJ2-4	.	TGTGCCAGCAGCTCACAAGACAGGGGGGACATTCAGTACTTC	CASSSQDRGDIQYF
14	TRBD1	TRBV19	TRBJ2-5	.	TGTGCCAGTAGTCCGACAGGGACCTATGAGACCCAGTACTTC	CASSPTGTYETQYF
14	.	TRBV7-2	TRBJ2-5	.	TGTGCCAGCAGCCGGCAGGGGTTGGGGGAGACCCAGTACTTC	CASSRQGLGETQYF
13	TRBD1	TRBV19	TRBJ2-7	.	TGTGCCAGTAGACCCAGGGGGTCCTACGAGCAGTACTTC	CASRPRGSYEQYF
13	.	TRBV2	TRBJ1-5	once	TGTGCCAGCAGTGAGGTTGTGGGGCAGCCCCAGCATTTT	CASSEVVGQPQHF
12	.	TRBV5-8	TRBJ1-2	.	TGTGCCAGCAGCTCCGGGACTTTTGGCTACACCTTC	CASSSGTFGYTF
14	TRBD1	TRBV7-9	TRBJ1-3	.	TGTGCCAGCCGCTTAGAGGGACAGCACGCGACCATATATTTT	CASRLEGQHATIYF
17	.	TRBV7-6	TRBJ1-6	.	TGTGCCAGCAGCCCCTTTCCGTCGAAGACTCCAAATTCACCCCTCCACTTT	CASSPFPSKTPNSPLHF
14	.	TRBV9	TRBJ2-2	.	TGTGCCAGCACCAGACGGGAGAACACCGGGGAGCTGTTTTTT	CASTRRENTGELFF
16	.	TRBV6-1	TRBJ2-2	few	TGTGCCAGCAGTGAATTTGACTCATGGGCCACCGGGGAGCTGTTTTTT	CASSEFDSWATGELFF
15	.	TRBV6-5	TRBJ1-3	once	TGTGCCAGCAGGTACGACGGAGGCTCTGGAAACACCATATATTTT	CASRYDGGSGNTIYF
13	.	TRBV6-1	TRBJ1-5	.	TGTGCCAGCAGTGCCTTCGGCAATCAGCCCCAGCATTTT	CASSAFGNQPQHF